A single sample gave rise to the 3 T cell receptor beta chains below, sequenced in a study of blood T cell repertoires in COVID-19 (dated by TCRdb to about 2020). The receptor library was made with the immunoSEQ multiplex PCR assay. The source is immuneACCESS, and TCRdb retained only in-frame sequences with V and J called. Part of the clones is not carried over; for the studies checked, unresolved V genes explain less than half of this, and the remainder is unexplained. This sample gives 450,000 or so clones in total; roughly 87% of them show up just once. Clones ranked in the top ten supply 0.8% to 0.9% of the sample. Source material: peripheral blood. The receptors were gathered from a man between 18 and 29 years old with COVID-19, enrolled during active disease.

The V and J genes are TRBV2 and TRBJ1-2; D is unclear. The V end lost 2 bases, the J end lost 0 bases, and 13 bases lay between the germline ends. Germline V gene lookup returns CDR1 SNHLY and CDR2 FYNNEI. The CDR3 is 16 residues long. CDR3 bases: TGTGCCAGCAGTGAACTTACAGCCCGCACTAACTATGGCTACACCTTC. Its translation: CASSELTARTNYGYTF. Full variable domain (outside the CDR3, taken from reference TRBV2 and TRBJ1-2): EPEVTQTPSHQVTQMGQEVILRCVPISNHLYFYWYRQILGQKVEFLVSFYNNEISEKSEIFDDQFSVERPDGSNFTLKIRSTKLEDSAMYFCASSELTARTNYGYTFGSGTRLTVV.

The CDR3, as DNA: TGTGCCAGCAGTGAGACAGGGGCCGGGACCGGGGAGCTGTTTTTT. It specifies CASSETGAGTGELFF. J is TRBJ2-2 and V is TRBV2; TRBD1 matches 8 bases. CDR3 length: 15 residues. The ends lost 3 bases at V and 5 bases at J; junction bases unmatched: 5. CDR1 is SNHLY, CDR2 FYNNEI, per germline.

The CDR3: CASSDTGNYGYTF. CDR3 nucleotide sequence: TGTGCCAGCAGTGATACAGGGAACTATGGCTACACCTTC. The chain carries TRBV2 and TRBJ1-2, with a tentative D call TRBD1 (6 bases). CDR1 is SNHLY and CDR2 is FYNNEI in the germline V gene. This CDR3 region has 13 residues. The V gene lost 3 bases and the J gene lost 2 bases, with 7 bases spanning the gap.